This record looks at one T cell receptor beta chain sequence and its context. The sample is drawn from a study of blood T cell repertoires in COVID-19. For the study at large: The study drew acute and convalescent COVID-19 samples from the United States, Italy and Spain. In each case, the material was cDNA or gDNA derived from T cells, B-cell-depleted T cells, or PBMCs.

V gave up 5 bases and J gave up 1 base; unmatched junction bases: 9. The germline CDR1 and CDR2 sequences are MNHEY and SVGEGT. The CDR3 covers 17 residues. The data were produced by immunoSEQ multiplex PCR, yet TCRdb's version contains in-frame clones alone and is incomplete. The sample has 250,000 to 300,000 clones; 86% are singletons. The sequencing sample was made of peripheral blood. The chain employs TRBV6-2 or TRBV6-3 and TRBJ2-3; 10 positions agree with TRBD1. The source of this sequence is a woman in her 30s with active or convalescent COVID-19. CDR3 protein: CASSPTGGTGGTDTQYF. The CDR3 region has the DNA TGTGCCAGCAGTCCCACAGGGGGGACAGGGGGCACAGATACGCAGTATTTT.